The rows below give T cell receptor beta chains drawn from one sample of a study of T-cell reconstitution after alpha-beta-depleted transplantation in children. TCRdb redid the calling of the PCR reads with MiXCR, one entry per CDR3 protein. Here the sample spans 200,000 to 250,000 distinct CDR3 sequences, 12% being singletons. This sample comprised PBMCs from the stem cell graft donor, obtained from the stem cell graft. These receptors were obtained from a human donor who donated a stem cell graft to a child with acute lymphoblastic leukemia. Each CDR3 is given with its conserved first and last residue. The D gene is left open where the match is weak. The size field is filled for only some rows; it gives once, few, many or a size class.

abundance,d_gene,v_gene,j_gene,CDR3aa,CDR3nt
many,.,TRBV20-1,TRBJ1-3,CSAIVGGLNSGNTIYF,TGCAGTGCCATCGTCGGGGGGCTGAACTCTGGAAACACCATATATTTT
many,.,TRBV7-2,TRBJ2-1,CASDRLAYNEQFF,TGTGCCAGTGATAGACTAGCCTACAATGAGCAGTTCTTC
.,.,TRBV18,TRBJ2-5,CASSHQRQHPTSETQYF,TGTGCCAGCTCACATCAGAGGCAGCACCCGACCAGCGAGACCCAGTACTTC
many,.,TRBV5-1,TRBJ2-1,CASSPGTARTYNEQFF,TGCGCCAGCAGCCCCGGGACTGCTCGGACCTACAATGAGCAGTTCTTC
many,.,TRBV27,TRBJ2-7,CASSPLGWPQYEQYF,TGTGCCAGCAGTCCCCTCGGCTGGCCTCAGTACGAGCAGTACTTC
many,.,TRBV12-3/TRBV12-4,TRBJ1-3,CASSIFQGSGNTIYF,TGTGCCAGCAGTATATTCCAGGGAAGTGGAAACACCATATATTTT
many,TRBD2,TRBV7-2,TRBJ2-5,CASSYAGEQETQYF,TGTGCCAGCAGCTACGCGGGAGAGCAAGAGACCCAGTACTTC
many,.,TRBV5-1,TRBJ2-7,CASSLARASFYEQYF,TGCGCCAGCAGCTTGGCCAGAGCCAGCTTCTACGAGCAGTACTTC
few,.,TRBV10-3,TRBJ1-4,CAISESARTNEKLFF,TGTGCCATCAGTGAGTCCGCACGTACTAATGAAAAACTGTTTTTT
many,.,TRBV28,TRBJ2-7,CASSGQPQGGEQYF,TGTGCCAGCAGTGGACAGCCCCAGGGAGGGGAGCAGTACTTC
.,.,TRBV3-1,TRBJ1-1,CASSPFGSSTEAFF,TGTGCCAGCAGCCCCTTCGGGTCGAGCACTGAAGCTTTCTTT
.,.,TRBV21-1,TRBJ2-6,CASSKDSGANGLTF,TGTGCCAGCAGCAAGGACTCTGGGGCCAACGGCCTGACTTTC
few,TRBD2,TRBV11-2,TRBJ2-3,CASSVRGGRARTDTQYF,TGTGCCAGCAGCGTTCGGGGCGGGAGGGCCCGCACAGATACGCAGTATTTT
many,.,TRBV5-1,TRBJ2-7,CASSLAGPVNEQYF,TGCGCCAGCAGCTTGGCGGGACCGGTTAACGAGCAGTACTTC
many,TRBD2,TRBV5-1,TRBJ2-1,CASSLAVTSGKNEQFF,TGCGCCAGCAGCTTGGCCGTGACTAGCGGGAAGAATGAGCAGTTCTTC
few,TRBD2,TRBV5-1,TRBJ2-1,CASSSGRGTSGVGSYNEQFF,TGCGCCAGCAGCTCTGGAAGAGGGACTAGCGGGGTTGGGTCCTACAATGAGCAGTTCTTC
many,TRBD1,TRBV9,TRBJ2-5,CASSPRAGGETQYF,TGTGCCAGCAGCCCCCGGGCAGGGGGCGAGACCCAGTACTTC
many,.,TRBV14,TRBJ2-3,CASSPGNWYTQYF,TGTGCCAGCAGCCCCGGGAACTGGTATACGCAGTATTTT
many,TRBD2,TRBV28,TRBJ2-7,CASSLLAGGPYEQYF,TGTGCCAGCAGTTTACTGGCGGGAGGGCCCTACGAGCAGTACTTC
.,.,TRBV29-1,TRBJ2-7,CSAASRGGNEQYF,TGCAGCGCCGCTTCCCGGGGCGGGAACGAGCAGTACTTC
.,.,TRBV7-9,TRBJ2-5,CASSSLGAGEETQYF,TGTGCCAGCAGCTCACTGGGGGCGGGAGAAGAGACCCAGTACTTC
many,.,TRBV12-3/TRBV12-4,TRBJ2-7,CASSFPGTDEQYF,TGTGCCAGCAGTTTCCCCGGGACGGACGAGCAGTACTTC
.,TRBD1,TRBV24-1,TRBJ1-1,CATPDRGLFGNTEAFF,TGTGCCACTCCCGACAGGGGGTTATTTGGGAACACTGAAGCTTTCTTT
many,.,TRBV6-5,TRBJ1-1,CASSYSQGPNTEAFF,TGTGCCAGCAGTTACAGCCAGGGTCCGAACACTGAAGCTTTCTTT
many,.,TRBV6-1,TRBJ2-2,CASSESAGTTGELFF,TGTGCCAGCAGTGAGTCGGCAGGGACCACCGGGGAGCTGTTTTTT
many,TRBD2,TRBV4-3,TRBJ2-1,CASSQVTSGRADEQFF,TGCGCCAGCAGCCAAGTAACTAGCGGGAGGGCTGATGAGCAGTTCTTC
many,.,TRBV20-1,TRBJ2-7,CSARAPGHTLSTDEQYF,TGCAGTGCTAGAGCCCCGGGACACACGTTGTCGACGGACGAGCAGTACTTC